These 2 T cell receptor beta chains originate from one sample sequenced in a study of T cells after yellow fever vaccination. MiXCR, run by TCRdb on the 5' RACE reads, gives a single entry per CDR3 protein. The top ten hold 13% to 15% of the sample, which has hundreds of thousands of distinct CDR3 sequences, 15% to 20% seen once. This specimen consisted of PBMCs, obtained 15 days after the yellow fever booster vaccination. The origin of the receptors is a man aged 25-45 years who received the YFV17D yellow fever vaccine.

The CDR3 is CSVESLAGAEQYF. The CDR3 DNA reads TGCAGCGTTGAGAGTCTAGCGGGAGCCGAGCAGTACTTC. The V and J genes are TRBV29-1 and TRBJ2-7; 10 bases fit TRBD2. The V gene's germline CDR1 is SQVTM and CDR2 ANQGSEA. The V and J ends lost 3 bases and 6 bases, in that order; junction bases with no gene match: 5. The CDR3 sequence is 13 residues long.

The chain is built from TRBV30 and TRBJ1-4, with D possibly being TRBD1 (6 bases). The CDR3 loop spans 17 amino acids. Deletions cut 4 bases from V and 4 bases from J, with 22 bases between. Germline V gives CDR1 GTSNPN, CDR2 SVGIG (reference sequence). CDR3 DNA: TGTGCCTGGACCATACGTCGATCCGGACAGCTTAATGAAAAACTGTTTTTT. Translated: CAWTIRRSGQLNEKLFF.